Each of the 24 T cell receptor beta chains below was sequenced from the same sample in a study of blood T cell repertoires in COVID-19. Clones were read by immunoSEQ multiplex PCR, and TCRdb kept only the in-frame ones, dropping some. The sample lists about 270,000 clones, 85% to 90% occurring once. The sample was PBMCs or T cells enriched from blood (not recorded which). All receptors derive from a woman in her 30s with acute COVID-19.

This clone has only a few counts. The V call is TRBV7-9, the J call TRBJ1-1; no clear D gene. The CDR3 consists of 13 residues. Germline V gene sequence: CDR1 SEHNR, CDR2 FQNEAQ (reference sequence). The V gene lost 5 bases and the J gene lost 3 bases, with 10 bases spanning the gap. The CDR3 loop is CASSPSADTEAFF. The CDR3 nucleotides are TGTGCCAGCAGCCCCTCCGCGGACACTGAAGCTTTCTTT.

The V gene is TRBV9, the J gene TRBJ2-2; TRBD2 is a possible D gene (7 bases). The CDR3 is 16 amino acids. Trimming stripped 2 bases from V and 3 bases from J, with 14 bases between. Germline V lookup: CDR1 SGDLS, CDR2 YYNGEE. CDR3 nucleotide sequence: TGTGCCAGCAGCGTGGGAGGGGGGATGGACACCGGGGAGCTGTTTTTT. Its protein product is CASSVGGGMDTGELFF.

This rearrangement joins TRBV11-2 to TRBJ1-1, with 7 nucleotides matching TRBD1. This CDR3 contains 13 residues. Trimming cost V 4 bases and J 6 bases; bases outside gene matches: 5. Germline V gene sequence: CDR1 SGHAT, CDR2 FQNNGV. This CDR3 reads CASSSDRVSEAFF. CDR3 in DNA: TGTGCCAGCAGCTCCGACAGGGTCTCTGAAGCTTTCTTT.

The CDR3 protein is CASSEGTGTEAFF. CDR3 in DNA: TGTGCCAGCAGCGAGGGGACAGGCACTGAAGCTTTCTTT. The rearrangement links TRBV9 to TRBJ1-1; 8 nucleotides match TRBD1. CDR1 SGDLS and CDR2 YYNGEE come from the germline V gene. This CDR3 comprises 13 residues. Trimming took 3 bases from V and 4 from J; bases not matched to a gene: 2. The complete variable domain, with remaining parts taken from reference TRBV9 and TRBJ1-1, reads DSGVTQTPKHLITATGQRVTLRCSPRSGDLSVYWYQQSLDQGLQFLIQYYNGEERAKGNILERFSAQQFPDLHSELNLSSLELGDSALYFCASSEGTGTEAFFGQGTRLTVV.

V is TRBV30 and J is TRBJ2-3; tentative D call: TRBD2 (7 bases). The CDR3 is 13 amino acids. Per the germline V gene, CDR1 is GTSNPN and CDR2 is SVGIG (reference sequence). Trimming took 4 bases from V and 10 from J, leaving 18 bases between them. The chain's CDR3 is CAWTRATRGPQYF. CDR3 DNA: TGTGCCTGGACCCGGGCTACGCGGGGGCCGCAGTATTTT.

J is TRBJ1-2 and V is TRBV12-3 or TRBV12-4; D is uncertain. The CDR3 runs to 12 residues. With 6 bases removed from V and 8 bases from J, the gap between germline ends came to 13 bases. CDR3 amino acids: CASRPTRAGYTF. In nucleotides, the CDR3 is TGTGCCAGCAGGCCAACTCGAGCCGGCTACACCTTC.

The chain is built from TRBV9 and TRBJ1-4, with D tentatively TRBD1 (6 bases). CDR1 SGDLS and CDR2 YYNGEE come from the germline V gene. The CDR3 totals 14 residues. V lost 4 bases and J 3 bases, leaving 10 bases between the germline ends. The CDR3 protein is CASSRGQPNEKLFF. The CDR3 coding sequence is TGTGCCAGCAGCCGAGGACAGCCTAATGAAAAACTGTTTTTT.

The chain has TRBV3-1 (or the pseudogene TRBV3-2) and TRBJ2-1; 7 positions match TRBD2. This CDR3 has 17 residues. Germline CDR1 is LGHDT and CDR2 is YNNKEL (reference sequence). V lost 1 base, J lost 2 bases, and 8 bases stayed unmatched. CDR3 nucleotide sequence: TGTGCCAGCAGCCAAGTTCGAGGGAGGGCCCCCTACAATGAGCAGTTCTTC. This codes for CASSQVRGRAPYNEQFF.

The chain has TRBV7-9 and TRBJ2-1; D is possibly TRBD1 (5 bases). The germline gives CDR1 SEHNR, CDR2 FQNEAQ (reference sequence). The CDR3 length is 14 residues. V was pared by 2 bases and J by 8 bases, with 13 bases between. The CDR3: CASSLSQGFYEQFF. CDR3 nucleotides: TGTGCCAGCAGCTTATCCCAGGGTTTTTATGAGCAGTTCTTC.

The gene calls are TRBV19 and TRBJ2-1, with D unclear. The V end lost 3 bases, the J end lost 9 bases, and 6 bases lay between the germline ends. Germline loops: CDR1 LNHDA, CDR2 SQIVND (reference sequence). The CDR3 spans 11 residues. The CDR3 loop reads CASSIGGEQFF. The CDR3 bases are TGTGCCAGTAGTATTGGCGGTGAGCAGTTCTTC.

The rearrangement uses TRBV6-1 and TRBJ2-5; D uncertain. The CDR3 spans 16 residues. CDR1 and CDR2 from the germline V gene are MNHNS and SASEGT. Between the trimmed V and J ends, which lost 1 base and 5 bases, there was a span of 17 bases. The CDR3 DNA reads TGTGCCAGCAGTGAAGATTTTGCGCCTAGTAGCGAGACCCAGTACTTC. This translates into CASSEDFAPSSETQYF.

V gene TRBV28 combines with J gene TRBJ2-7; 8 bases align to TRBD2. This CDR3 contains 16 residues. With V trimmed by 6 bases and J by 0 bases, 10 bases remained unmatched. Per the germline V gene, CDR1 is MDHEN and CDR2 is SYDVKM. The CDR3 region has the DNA TGTGCCAGCAGCTTGGGTAGCGGGACGTTCTCCTACGAGCAGTACTTC. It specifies CASSLGSGTFSYEQYF.

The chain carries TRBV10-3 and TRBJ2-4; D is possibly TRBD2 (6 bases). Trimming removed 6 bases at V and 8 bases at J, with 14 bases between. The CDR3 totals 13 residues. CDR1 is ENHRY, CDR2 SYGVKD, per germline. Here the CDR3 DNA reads TGTGCCATCAGGCCGGCAGGAGGGGACATTCAGTACTTC. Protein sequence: CAIRPAGGDIQYF.

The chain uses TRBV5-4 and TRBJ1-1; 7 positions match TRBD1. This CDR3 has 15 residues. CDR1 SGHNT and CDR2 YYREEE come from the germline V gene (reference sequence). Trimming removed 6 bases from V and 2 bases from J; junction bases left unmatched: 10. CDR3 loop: CASTQRTGINTEAFF. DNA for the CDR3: TGTGCCAGCACCCAAAGGACAGGTATTAACACTGAAGCTTTCTTT.

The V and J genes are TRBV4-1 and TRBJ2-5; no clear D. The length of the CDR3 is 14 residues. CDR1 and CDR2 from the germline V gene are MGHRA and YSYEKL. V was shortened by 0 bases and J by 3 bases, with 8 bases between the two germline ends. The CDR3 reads CASSQEDLKETQYF. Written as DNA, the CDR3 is TGCGCCAGCAGCCAAGAAGACTTGAAAGAGACCCAGTACTTC.

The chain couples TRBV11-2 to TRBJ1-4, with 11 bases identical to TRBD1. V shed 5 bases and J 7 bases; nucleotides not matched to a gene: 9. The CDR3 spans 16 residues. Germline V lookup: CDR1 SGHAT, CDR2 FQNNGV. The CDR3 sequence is CASSMIIGTGGEKLFF. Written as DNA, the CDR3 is TGTGCCAGCAGCATGATCATCGGGACAGGGGGTGAAAAACTGTTTTTT.

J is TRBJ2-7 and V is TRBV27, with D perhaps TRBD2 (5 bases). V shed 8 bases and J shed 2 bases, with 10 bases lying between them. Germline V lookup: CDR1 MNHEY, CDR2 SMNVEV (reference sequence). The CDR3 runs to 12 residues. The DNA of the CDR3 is TGTGCCAGCGGTGAACTAGCCTACGAGCAGTACTTC. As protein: CASGELAYEQYF.

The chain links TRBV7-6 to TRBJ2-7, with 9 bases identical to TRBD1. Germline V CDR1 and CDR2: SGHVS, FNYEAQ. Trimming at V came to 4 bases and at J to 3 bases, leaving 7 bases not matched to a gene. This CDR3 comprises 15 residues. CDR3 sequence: CASSSPRDRVYEQYF. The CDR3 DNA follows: TGTGCCAGCAGCTCCCCCCGGGACAGGGTCTACGAGCAGTACTTC. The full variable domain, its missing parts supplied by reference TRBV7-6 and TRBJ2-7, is GAGVSQSPRYKVTKRGQDVALRCDPISGHVSLYWYRQALGQGPEFLTYFNYEAQQDKSGLPNDRFSAERPEGSISTLTIQRTEQRDSAMYRCASSSPRDRVYEQYFGPGTRLTVT.

The CDR3 sequence is CASSVRAGGYEQYF. Here the CDR3 DNA reads TGTGCCAGCAGCGTGCGCGCGGGGGGCTACGAGCAGTACTTC. The V call is TRBV27, the J call TRBJ2-7; 8 bases are a match to TRBD2. Per germline, CDR1 MNHEY and CDR2 SMNVEV (reference sequence). V lost 6 bases to trimming and J lost 3 bases; unmatched junction nucleotides: 7. This CDR3 comprises 14 residues.

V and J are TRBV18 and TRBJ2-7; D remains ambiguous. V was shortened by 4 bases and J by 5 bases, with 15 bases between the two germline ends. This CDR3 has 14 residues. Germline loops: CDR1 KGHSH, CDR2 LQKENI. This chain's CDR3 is CASSLNQWSNEQYF. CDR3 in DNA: TGTGCCAGCTCACTGAACCAGTGGTCCAACGAGCAGTACTTC.

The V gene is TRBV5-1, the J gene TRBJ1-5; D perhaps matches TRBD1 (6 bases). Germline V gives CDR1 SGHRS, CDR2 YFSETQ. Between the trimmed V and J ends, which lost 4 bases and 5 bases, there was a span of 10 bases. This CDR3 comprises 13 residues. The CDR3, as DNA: TGCGCCAGCAGCATACAGGGTCATCAGCCCCAGCATTTT. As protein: CASSIQGHQPQHF.

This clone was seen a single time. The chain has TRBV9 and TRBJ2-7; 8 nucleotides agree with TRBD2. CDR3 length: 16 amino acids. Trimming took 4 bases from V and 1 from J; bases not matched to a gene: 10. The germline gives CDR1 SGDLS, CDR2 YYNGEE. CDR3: CASSRSGGGGSYEQYF. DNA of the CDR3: TGTGCCAGCAGCCGCTCGGGTGGCGGGGGGTCCTACGAGCAGTACTTC.

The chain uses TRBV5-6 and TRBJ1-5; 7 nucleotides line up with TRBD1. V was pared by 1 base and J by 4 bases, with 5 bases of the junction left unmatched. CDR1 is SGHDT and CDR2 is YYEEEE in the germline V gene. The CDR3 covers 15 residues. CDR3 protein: CASSLMTGFNQPQHF. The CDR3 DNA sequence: TGTGCCAGCAGCTTGATGACAGGGTTTAATCAGCCCCAGCATTTT.

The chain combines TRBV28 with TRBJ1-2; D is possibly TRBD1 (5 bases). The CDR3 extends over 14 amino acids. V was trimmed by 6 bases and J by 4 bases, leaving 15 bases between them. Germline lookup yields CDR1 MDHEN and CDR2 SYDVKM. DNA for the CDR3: TGTGCCAGCAGCTTAACTGGGGCCAGCTATGGCTACACCTTC. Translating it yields CASSLTGASYGYTF.